This T cell receptor (beta chain) was obtained from a study of shared clonotypes between healthy human individuals. The protocol was immunoSEQ multiplex PCR, while the TCRdb copy is restricted to in-frame clones and leaves out a portion. This sample has 550,000 to 850,000 clones; 72% occur once, and the top ten carry under 2%. A remark on this clone: Its matching antigen is unknown.

The germline V gene encodes CDR1 MDHEN and CDR2 SYDVKM. The CDR3 runs to 14 residues. The ends were cut back, 5 bases at V and 7 bases at J, with 14 bases in the middle. Study observations and caveats: Clonotypes shared by all four donors outscored non-shared clonotypes in generation probability. Researchers found naive subsets generally carried larger estimated richness than memory subsets.

This TCR derives from a woman in her thirties in good health. The chain recombines TRBV28 with TRBJ1-4, with a weak D call TRBD1 (5 bases). Sequencing was carried out using memory CD4+ T cells sorted from blood. Subset denoted: CD45RA-negative fraction. CDR3 nucleotides: TGTGCCAGCAGTCCCCCCACAGGAGGTGAAAAACTGTTTTTT. Translation gives CASSPPTGGEKLFF.